Each of the 26 T cell receptor beta chains below was sequenced from the same sample in a study of T cells in Graves' hyperthyroidism and ophthalmopathy. From RNA transcripts, TCR beta CDR3 regions were amplified. HTBI primers were used for first-round RT-PCR of the TCR CDR3. MiXCR, applied by TCRdb to the multiplex PCR reads, yields one record per CDR3 protein. In the table there are over 200,000 distinct CDR3 sequences, approximately 14% of which are singletons. The material sequenced was blood. The receptors derive from a woman aged 40 to 49 with Graves' hyperthyroidism that later progressed to Graves' ophthalmopathy.

This clonotype was observed a few times. The J gene is TRBJ1-2, the V gene TRBV28; the D is unclear. V was trimmed by 5 bases and J by 2 bases, leaving 6 bases between them. This CDR3 region has 12 residues. Germline V gene sequence: CDR1 MDHEN, CDR2 SYDVKM. CDR3 sequence reads: CASSRVNYGYTF. For the CDR3, the DNA is TGTGCCAGCAGTCGGGTGAACTATGGCTACACCTTC.

This clonotype was counted at least ten times. The rearrangement links TRBV20-1 to TRBJ1-1; 8 bases are a match to TRBD1. The CDR3 contains 13 residues. Trimming cost V 6 bases and J 1 base; bases outside gene matches: 4. Germline V lookup: CDR1 DFQATT, CDR2 SNEGSKA (reference sequence). CDR3 nucleotides: TGCAGTGCCCCGGGACAGGCGAACACTGAAGCTTTCTTT. This gives the protein CSAPGQANTEAFF.

This clonotype appeared many times. The V call is TRBV3-1, the J call TRBJ2-7; 11 bases are shared with TRBD2. The junction had 9 bases not matched to a gene; V was cut back by 1 base and J by 1 base. Germline V gene lookup returns CDR1 LGHDT and CDR2 YNNKEL (reference sequence). This CDR3 has 18 amino acids. The chain's CDR3 is CASSQGLSGTSGSYEQYF. The DNA of the CDR3 is TGTGCCAGCAGCCAAGGTTTGAGCGGGACTAGCGGATCCTACGAGCAGTACTTC.

The chain couples TRBV7-2 to TRBJ2-7; D might be TRBD2 (6 bases). The CDR3 contains 15 residues. The ends were cut back, 5 bases at V and 0 bases at J, with 14 bases in the middle. Germline V gene data show CDR1 as SGHTA and CDR2 as FQGNSA. CDR3 nucleotides: TGTGCCAGCAGCCCGAGCGGGCTAAACTCCTACGAGCAGTACTTC. Protein: CASSPSGLNSYEQYF. Together with reference TRBV7-2 and TRBJ2-7, the CDR3 gives the full variable domain: GAGVSQSPSNKVTEKGKDVELRCDPISGHTALYWYRQSLGQGLEFLIYFQGNSAPDKSGLPSDRFSAERTGGSVSTLTIQRTQQEDSAVYLCASSPSGLNSYEQYFGPGTRLTVT.

This clonotype was counted ten times or more. V usage is TRBV18 and J usage is TRBJ2-7, with D maybe TRBD1 (6 bases). V was trimmed by 3 bases and J by 3 bases, leaving 9 bases between them. Germline CDR1 reads KGHSH; CDR2 reads LQKENI. The CDR3 runs to 13 residues. The DNA for the CDR3 is TGTGCCAGCTCACCCGGGGACAACTACGAGCAGTACTTC. It yields the protein CASSPGDNYEQYF.

The table lists this clonotype with many counts. V is TRBV28 and J is TRBJ2-7, with D perhaps TRBD1 (5 bases). The ends were cut back, 6 bases at V and 5 bases at J, with 14 bases in the middle. This CDR3 has 13 residues. Germline V lookup: CDR1 MDHEN, CDR2 SYDVKM. The chain's CDR3 is CASRSSGYHEQYF. DNA of the CDR3: TGTGCCAGCAGGTCCTCAGGGTACCACGAGCAGTACTTC. Full variable domain (outside the CDR3, taken from reference TRBV28 and TRBJ2-7): DVKVTQSSRYLVKRTGEKVFLECVQDMDHENMFWYRQDPGLGLRLIYFSYDVKMKEKGDIPEGYSVSREKKERFSLILESASTNQTSMYLCASRSSGYHEQYFGPGTRLTVT.

This clonotype showed up many times. The chain couples TRBV28 to TRBJ2-5, with 8 positions matching TRBD2. J gave up 5 bases and V 3 bases, and 8 bases lay outside the gene matches. The CDR3 is made up of 15 amino acids. CDR1 is MDHEN, CDR2 SYDVKM, per germline. The CDR3 reads CASSFRRGGVETQYF. The CDR3 region has the DNA TGTGCCAGCAGTTTCAGACGGGGGGGGGTGGAGACCCAGTACTTC.

The chain is built from TRBV27 and TRBJ1-2; no clear D gene. Germline assignment: CDR1 MNHEY and CDR2 SMNVEV (reference sequence). V was clipped by 2 bases and J by 5 bases, with 9 bases between them. The CDR3 runs 13 residues. The CDR3 nucleotides read TGTGCCAGCAGTTTAGGCCGCTCATATGGCTACACCTTC. It codes for CASSLGRSYGYTF.

This clonotype has at least ten counts. This sequence joins TRBV27 and TRBJ2-1; D not resolved. There are 15 residues in the CDR3. Trimming cost V 5 bases and J 2 bases, with 13 bases left between them. CDR1 MNHEY and CDR2 SMNVEV come from the germline V gene (reference sequence). CDR3 DNA sequence: TGTGCCAGCAGTCCCGTCCCCGGAGCCTACAATGAGCAGTTCTTC. This translates into CASSPVPGAYNEQFF.

This clonotype was seen a handful of times. This chain links TRBV27 with TRBJ1-4; D might be TRBD1 (5 bases). The CDR3 is made up of 13 amino acids. The V gene lost 5 bases and the J gene lost 6 bases, with 10 bases spanning the gap. Germline assignment: CDR1 MNHEY and CDR2 SMNVEV (reference sequence). CDR3 nucleotides: TGTGCCAGCAGTCGGACATTGGATGAAAAACTGTTTTTT. This sequence encodes CASSRTLDEKLFF.

This clonotype was seen at least ten times. The chain uses TRBV25-1 and TRBJ2-3; D call uncertain. Germline CDR1 MGHDK, CDR2 SYGVNS. CDR3 length: 14 amino acids. V was clipped by 4 bases and J by 2 bases, with 10 bases between them. CDR3 in amino acids: CASSALLTTDTQYF. CDR3 in DNA: TGTGCCAGCAGTGCCCTTTTGACCACAGATACGCAGTATTTT.

Details on this clonotype: A much larger clone differs by one base, so this may be a read error. The CDR3 ends on some other residue instead of the conserved phenylalanine or tryptophan, so this is likely a read error. V is TRBV29-1 and J is TRBJ1-1; a possible D gene is TRBD1 (5 bases). Trimming took 5 bases from V and 3 from J, leaving 13 bases between them. Germline V gene lookup returns CDR1 SQVTM and CDR2 ANQGSEA. This CDR3 spans 13 amino acids. The CDR3 is CSVLFDSYTEAFL. The CDR3 coding sequence is TGCAGCGTTCTTTTTGACAGTTACACTGAAGCTTTCCTT.

In the case of this clonotype: A much larger clone differs by one base, so this may be a read error. The V and J genes are TRBV28 and TRBJ2-7; D is perhaps TRBD2 (5 bases). CDR1 is MDHEN, CDR2 SYDVKM, per germline. The CDR3 has 12 amino acids. The V and J ends lost 4 bases and 5 bases respectively, with 9 bases between them. The CDR3 bases are TGTGCCAGCAGTTCTTGGGGAGACGAGCAGTACTTC. Its protein is CASSSWGDEQYF.

This clonotype was picked up many times. This rearrangement joins TRBV28 to TRBJ2-3; 7 bases align to TRBD2. CDR3 length: 13 amino acids. The junction had 15 bases not matched to a gene; V was cut back by 7 bases and J by 14 bases. Germline V CDR1 and CDR2: MDHEN, SYDVKM. The CDR3 DNA reads as TGTGCCAGCAATGCCCTAGCTAGCGGCACGAGGTATTTT. Encoded protein: CASNALASGTRYF.

This clonotype was detected many times. CDR3 DNA: TGTGCCAGCTCACAGGGGACAGGGATCCACAATGAGCAGTTCTTC. Protein: CASSQGTGIHNEQFF. J is TRBJ2-1 and V is TRBV18, with 9 bases aligning to TRBD1. The CDR3 totals 15 residues. The ends lost 4 bases at V and 5 bases at J; junction bases unmatched: 6. CDR1 is KGHSH, CDR2 LQKENI, per germline.

This clonotype was seen ten or more times. This sequence joins TRBV28 and TRBJ2-7; 8 bases fit TRBD2. The CDR3 runs 17 residues. CDR1 MDHEN and CDR2 SYDVKM come from the germline V gene. Trimming cost V 8 bases and J 6 bases; bases outside gene matches: 21. The CDR3, as DNA: TGTGCCAGCCTAATGCTAGCGGGTGGCGGCCCGCCAGGCGAGCAGTACTTC. It encodes CASLMLAGGGPPGEQYF.

V gene TRBV28 combines with J gene TRBJ2-3; D ambiguous. CDR1 and CDR2 from the germline V gene are MDHEN and SYDVKM. The CDR3 is 14 residues long. With 3 bases removed from V and 2 bases from J, the gap between germline ends came to 9 bases. The DNA of the CDR3 is TGTGCCAGCAGTTTGGGCCACCTCACAGATACGCAGTATTTT. It encodes CASSLGHLTDTQYF.

The V and J genes are TRBV11-2 and TRBJ2-7; D ambiguous. There are 13 residues in the CDR3. Germline-derived CDR1 and CDR2 are SGHAT and FQNNGV. The germline V and J ends were trimmed by 4 bases and 6 bases, with 13 bases remaining between them. The CDR3 loop is CASSSQAVSEQYF. The DNA for the CDR3 is TGTGCCAGCAGCTCCCAAGCTGTGTCCGAGCAGTACTTC.

This clonotype was seen a few times. The gene calls are TRBV14 and TRBJ2-2, with D hard to call. CDR3 length: 10 amino acids. The germline V gene has CDR1 SGHDN and CDR2 FVKESK. V shed 9 bases and J shed 5 bases, with 4 bases lying between them. DNA of the CDR3: TGTGCCAGGCGTACCGGGGAGCTGTTTTTT. This translates into CARRTGELFF.

A note on this clonotype: No conserved phenylalanine or tryptophan is present at the end of the CDR3, so a read error is the likely explanation. This chain joins TRBV7-8 and TRBJ1-5; D gene uncertain. Germline CDR1 and CDR2: SGHVS and FQNEAQ. The germline V and J ends were trimmed by 3 bases and 0 bases, with 6 bases remaining between them. This CDR3 spans 14 amino acids. CDR3 DNA: TGTGCCAGCAGCTTGAGGGATAGCAATCAGCCCCAGCATCTT. This gives the protein CASSLRDSNQPQHL.

The gene calls are TRBV30 and TRBJ1-5; perhaps TRBD1 as D (5 bases). The CDR3 has 13 residues. Trimming pared 0 bases from V and 6 bases from J, leaving 9 bases between. The germline CDR1 and CDR2 sequences are GTSNPN and SVGIG (reference sequence). The CDR3, as DNA: TGTGCCTGGAGTGTCGTTGGGGCTCAGCCCCAGCATTTT. As protein: CAWSVVGAQPQHF.

There are many counts of this clonotype. The chain combines TRBV27 with TRBJ2-1; the match to TRBD1 covers 9 bases. Unmatched junction bases numbered 14, after V lost 5 bases and J lost 6 bases. This CDR3 is 17 amino acids long. Germline lookup yields CDR1 MNHEY and CDR2 SMNVEV (reference sequence). The CDR3 nucleotides are TGTGCCAGCAGTCCGCTTCTCCGGGACAGGGCGATCAATGAGCAGTTCTTC. Amino acids: CASSPLLRDRAINEQFF.

The sample holds many counts of this clonotype. The rearrangement uses TRBV9 and TRBJ2-7; TRBD1 matches at 7 bases. There are 17 residues in the CDR3. With V trimmed by 1 base and J by 0 bases, 10 bases remained unmatched. Germline loops: CDR1 SGDLS, CDR2 YYNGEE. The CDR3 sequence is CASSVLGGQPNSYEQYF. The DNA of the CDR3 is TGTGCCAGCAGCGTATTAGGGGGACAGCCGAACTCCTACGAGCAGTACTTC. Drawing the rest from reference TRBV9 and TRBJ2-7, the complete variable domain is DSGVTQTPKHLITATGQRVTLRCSPRSGDLSVYWYQQSLDQGLQFLIQYYNGEERAKGNILERFSAQQFPDLHSELNLSSLELGDSALYFCASSVLGGQPNSYEQYFGPGTRLTVT.

This clonotype has at least ten counts. The gene calls are TRBV6-1 and TRBJ1-2; maybe TRBD1 (6 bases). The CDR3 is 16 residues long. V lost 2 bases and J 4 bases, leaving 17 bases between the germline ends. From germline, CDR1 is MNHNS and CDR2 SASEGT. This CDR3 reads CASSEPEQGFGYGYTF. As DNA, the CDR3 is TGTGCCAGCAGTGAACCCGAACAGGGCTTCGGCTATGGCTACACCTTC.

The sample holds many counts of this clonotype. This chain links TRBV7-9 with TRBJ2-2; D gene uncertain. Germline assignment: CDR1 SEHNR and CDR2 FQNEAQ (reference sequence). The CDR3 covers 15 residues. V shed 0 bases and J shed 3 bases, with 8 bases lying between them. The CDR3 coding sequence is TGTGCCAGCAGCTTAGCAGGTCACGACACCGGGGAGCTGTTTTTT. Protein product: CASSLAGHDTGELFF. Combining the CDR3 with reference TRBV7-9 and TRBJ2-2 gives the whole variable domain DTGVSQNPRHKITKRGQNVTFRCDPISEHNRLYWYRQTLGQGPEFLTYFQNEAQLEKSRLLSDRFSAERPKGSFSTLEIQRTEQGDSAMYLCASSLAGHDTGELFFGEGSRLTVL.

The chain carries TRBV28 and TRBJ1-2; D may be TRBD1 (6 bases). The V end was cut by 7 bases, the J end by 1 base, with 34 bases between. The CDR3 sequence is 21 residues long. Germline V gene data show CDR1 as MDHEN and CDR2 as SYDVKM. CDR3 region: CASTYSRAGARSRGVNYGYTF. The CDR3 DNA sequence: TGTGCCAGCACCTACTCAAGGGCAGGGGCACGTAGTAGAGGTGTTAACTATGGCTACACCTTC.